A single sample is the source of the 19 T cell receptor beta chains below, sequenced in a study of T cell repertoires in cytomegalovirus infection (dated by TCRdb to between 2018 and 2020). According to the study, the label for this sample's treatment or condition signals: in vitro stimulation with specific CMV peptide epitopes to enrich CMV-specific T cells. The sequencer was an Illumina HiSeq 1500. TCRdb passed the public sequencing reads through fastp at Q25 and MiXCR, retaining productive beta sequences. Every entry covers one CDR3 protein and lists the most common genes and DNA from its rows. The sample profile shows some 940,000 distinct CDR3 sequences; less than 35% of them were found once. Of the sample, more than 13% is held by the ten largest clones. What these receptors recognize is not known. Sequenced material: cultured CD8+ T cells from PBMCs, taken from culture after CMV antigen stimulation. The receptors were gathered from a human donor in good health (CMV status not recorded). Some clones in this sample may be carry-over from other donors' samples.

V is TRBV7-9 and J is TRBJ2-1, with 8 bases aligning to TRBD1. Germline V gene data show CDR1 as SEHNR and CDR2 as FQNEAQ (reference sequence). The ends lost 5 bases at V and 6 bases at J; junction bases unmatched: 6. The CDR3 has 14 residues. The CDR3 sequence: CASSIPGTGNEQFF. DNA for the CDR3: TGTGCCAGCAGCATACCCGGGACAGGCAATGAGCAGTTCTTC.

The V and J genes are TRBV6-8 and TRBJ2-7; D possibly matches TRBD1 or TRBD2 (6 bases each). CDR3 size: 15 residues. V lost 5 bases and J 0 bases, leaving 14 bases between the germline ends. The V gene's germline CDR1 is MNHGY and CDR2 SAAAGT. The CDR3 region is CASSPYGGPSYEQYF. The CDR3 nucleotides read TGTGCCAGCAGTCCCTACGGGGGCCCCTCCTACGAGCAGTACTTC.

This clonotype was detected a few times. The chain joins TRBV4-1 to TRBJ2-2; 8 nucleotides agree with TRBD1. The CDR3 runs 19 residues. Germline CDR1 reads MGHRA; CDR2 reads YSYEKL. J gave up 1 base and V 1 base, and 11 bases lay outside the gene matches. This CDR3 reads CASSQAFVPGGKNTGELFF. CDR3 in DNA: TGCGCCAGCAGCCAAGCTTTTGTCCCAGGGGGCAAGAACACCGGGGAGCTGTTTTTT.

This clonotype was found a few times. V gene TRBV7-2 combines with J gene TRBJ2-7; 7 bases fit TRBD1. V shed 1 base, J shed 2 bases, and the junction held 5 bases outside the gene matches. This CDR3 comprises 15 residues. CDR1 is SGHTA, CDR2 FQGNSA, per germline. CDR3 protein: CASSLGGTVPYEQYF. The CDR3 nucleotides read TGTGCCAGCAGCTTAGGGGGGACAGTCCCCTACGAGCAGTACTTC.

Note on this clonotype: Without the conserved terminal phenylalanine or tryptophan, this CDR3 likely stems from a read error. The chain is built from TRBV6-6 and TRBJ2-1, with no clear D. Between the trimmed V and J ends, which lost 10 bases and 4 bases, there was a span of 11 bases. Germline assignment: CDR1 MNHNY and CDR2 SVGAGI (reference sequence). The CDR3 totals 12 residues. The CDR3 loop reads CAIGKVYNEQFS. CDR3 bases: TGTGCCATCGGCAAGGTGTACAATGAGCAGTTCTCC.

The chain joins TRBV4-1 to TRBJ2-2; 10 bases line up with TRBD2. The CDR3 length is 17 residues. Trimming cost V 0 bases and J 4 bases; bases outside gene matches: 5. Germline CDR1 reads MGHRA; CDR2 reads YSYEKL. CDR3 nucleotide sequence: TGCGCCAGCAGCCAAGAAGGGTTAGCGGGGGGCACCGGGGAGCTGTTTTTT. Translation: CASSQEGLAGGTGELFF.

The rearrangement joins TRBV7-9 to TRBJ1-1; possible D gene TRBD1, 6 bases. Germline V gives CDR1 SEHNR, CDR2 FQNEAQ (reference sequence). CDR3 length: 15 residues. The V gene lost 5 bases and the J gene lost 2 bases, with 15 bases spanning the gap. The CDR3 nucleotides are TGTGCCAGCAGCCCATCTGGGGGCACAAACACTGAAGCTTTCTTT. Residues: CASSPSGGTNTEAFF.

The rearrangement uses TRBV10-3 and TRBJ1-1; 8 bases are a match to TRBD1. Germline CDR1 reads ENHRY; CDR2 reads SYGVKD. CDR3 length: 13 residues. V was clipped by 4 bases and J by 5 bases; unmatched bases: 3. CDR3 DNA: TGTGCCATCAGTGCGGACAGGGCAACTGAAGCTTTCTTT. Translated: CAISADRATEAFF.

The DNA of the CDR3 is TGTGCCAGCAGTTCCCGGGCCCTAGATTACACAGATACGCAGTATTTT. The encoded protein is CASSSRALDYTDTQYF. V and J are TRBV12-3 or TRBV12-4 and TRBJ2-3; D is unclear. V was cut by 4 bases and J by 2 bases, with 16 bases left in between. This CDR3 is 16 amino acids long.

Comments on this clonotype: One base away lies a much larger clone, so this may be a sequencing read error. The CDR3 spells CSSSLAGGASYEQYF. DNA for the CDR3: TGTTCCAGCAGCTTAGCGGGGGGGGCGTCCTACGAGCAGTACTTC. The genes are TRBV7-2 and TRBJ2-7, with 11 positions matching TRBD2. CDR3 length equals 15 residues. In germline, CDR1 is SGHTA, CDR2 FQGNSA.

Details on this clonotype: A much larger clone is a single base away; this may be a read error. The conserved final phenylalanine or tryptophan is absent from the CDR3, which likely points to a read error. V and J are TRBV6-2 or TRBV6-3 and TRBJ2-3; D might be TRBD2 (5 bases). Germline V gene lookup returns CDR1 MNHEY and CDR2 SVGEGT. There are 13 residues in the CDR3. The ends were cut back, 2 bases at V and 4 bases at J, with 7 bases in the middle. In DNA form, the CDR3 reads TGTGCCAGCAGTTACGGGGAGCCAGATACGCAGTATCTT. Residues: CASSYGEPDTQYL.

The chain links TRBV6-6 to TRBJ2-7; 8 nucleotides line up with TRBD2. V lost 4 bases, J lost 6 bases, and 11 bases stayed unmatched. The CDR3 covers 15 residues. Germline CDR1 and CDR2: MNHNY and SVGAGI (reference sequence). CDR3 protein: CASSLSPGTRSEQYF. DNA of the CDR3: TGTGCCAGCAGTTTATCACCCGGGACTAGATCCGAGCAGTACTTC.

DNA of the CDR3: TGTGCCAGCAGCCCCGCAGCCGGGCGGATTGGGGACACTGAAGCTTTCTTT. Protein sequence: CASSPAAGRIGDTEAFF. J is TRBJ1-1 and V is TRBV14; the D is unclear. Germline-derived CDR1 and CDR2 are SGHDN and FVKESK. This CDR3 has 17 residues. V gave up 4 bases and J gave up 3 bases, with 21 bases separating them. Using reference TRBV14 and TRBJ1-1 for the parts outside the CDR3, the full variable domain is EAGVTQFPSHSVIEKGQTVTLRCDPISGHDNLYWYRRVMGKEIKFLLHFVKESKQDESGMPNNRFLAERTGGTYSTLKVQPAELEDSGVYFCASSPAAGRIGDTEAFFGQGTRLTVV.

The rearrangement joins TRBV9 to TRBJ2-7; maybe TRBD1 (5 bases). Germline values: CDR1 SGDLS, CDR2 YYNGEE. The CDR3 runs 12 residues. Trimming cost V 7 bases and J 5 bases, with 13 bases left between them. CDR3 sequence: CASGTGRNEQYF. The CDR3, as DNA: TGTGCCAGCGGTACAGGACGTAACGAGCAGTACTTC. The variable domain in full, completed from reference TRBV9 and TRBJ2-7, reads DSGVTQTPKHLITATGQRVTLRCSPRSGDLSVYWYQQSLDQGLQFLIQYYNGEERAKGNILERFSAQQFPDLHSELNLSSLELGDSALYFCASGTGRNEQYFGPGTRLTVT.

This clonotype showed up just a few times. The chain links TRBV25-1 to TRBJ1-6, with 9 bases identical to TRBD1. J lost 9 bases, V lost 3 bases, and 3 bases had no gene match. Germline CDR1 MGHDK, CDR2 SYGVNS. This CDR3 spans 14 amino acids. The CDR3 region has the DNA TGTGCCAGCAGTGAGAGGACAGGGGTTTCACCCCTCCACTTT. Residues: CASSERTGVSPLHF.

This clonotype was seen more than once but under ten times. The J gene is TRBJ1-1, the V gene TRBV5-1; TRBD1 aligns across 10 bases. The CDR3 is 16 residues long. Per germline, CDR1 SGHRS and CDR2 YFSETQ. V was clipped by 4 bases and J by 1 base; unmatched bases: 7. CDR3: CASSGGQGKQNTEAFF. CDR3 nucleotide sequence: TGCGCCAGCAGCGGGGGACAGGGGAAACAGAACACTGAAGCTTTCTTT.

The chain couples TRBV13 to TRBJ1-1, with D maybe TRBD1 (5 bases). V dropped 8 bases and J dropped 8 bases, with 21 bases sitting between them. CDR1 and CDR2 (germline): PRHDT, FYEKMQ (reference sequence). This CDR3 region has 14 residues. CDR3 nucleotides: TGTGCCAGCTTCTCGGACGGAGGGGCTGGGGAAGCTTTCTTT. Translating gives CASFSDGGAGEAFF. The full variable domain, its missing parts supplied by reference TRBV13 and TRBJ1-1, is AAGVIQSPRHLIKEKRETATLKCYPIPRHDTVYWYQQGPGQDPQFLISFYEKMQSDKGSIPDRFSAQQFSDYHSELNMSSLELGDSALYFCASFSDGGAGEAFFGQGTRLTVV.

This clonotype was recorded many times. V and J are TRBV28 and TRBJ2-3; TRBD1 matches 9 bases. Germline V gene lookup returns CDR1 MDHEN and CDR2 SYDVKM. The CDR3 runs 14 residues. V was pared by 7 bases and J by 2 bases, with 4 bases of the junction left unmatched. CDR3 region: CASNRDRATDTQYF. The CDR3 DNA reads TGTGCCAGCAATAGGGACAGGGCCACAGATACGCAGTATTTT.

There are a few counts of this clonotype. The J gene is TRBJ2-7, the V gene TRBV6-1; tentatively, D is TRBD1 (6 bases). V gave up 8 bases and J gave up 0 bases, with 14 bases separating them. The CDR3 covers 14 residues. Germline CDR1 reads MNHNS; CDR2 reads SASEGT. CDR3 region: CASVGQFRSYEQYF. The CDR3 nucleotides read TGTGCCAGCGTCGGACAGTTTCGCTCCTACGAGCAGTACTTC.